The 5 T cell receptor beta chains in this list originate from one sample, sequenced in a study of T cell responses to AZD1222 COVID-19 vaccine. The data were produced by immunoSEQ multiplex PCR, yet TCRdb's version contains in-frame clones alone and is incomplete. The table lists about 190,000 clones, around 94% of them singletons. The material sequenced was peripheral blood, taken 28 days after the second dose of the MenACWY control vaccine. The receptors were sampled from an adult who received the MenACWY meningococcal vaccine as a control.

The chain links TRBV12-3 or TRBV12-4 to TRBJ2-5; no firm D call. With 2 bases removed from V and 4 bases from J, the gap between germline ends came to 8 bases. The CDR3 is made up of 13 amino acids. DNA for the CDR3: TGTGCCAGCAGTTTACTATCCCTAGAGACCCAGTACTTC. This gives the protein CASSLLSLETQYF.

The J gene is TRBJ1-2, the V gene TRBV2, with D possibly matching TRBD1 (5 bases). Germline loops: CDR1 SNHLY, CDR2 FYNNEI. V shed 5 bases and J shed 1 base, with 17 bases lying between them. This CDR3 is 16 amino acids long. As DNA, the CDR3 is TGTGCCAGCAGTCGGGACGGATCAGTTCTTAACTATGGCTACACCTTC. Translation: CASSRDGSVLNYGYTF.

This clone was observed a few times. The chain links TRBV27 to TRBJ1-5; D is uncertain. V lost 8 bases and J lost 6, with 17 bases in between. The CDR3 extends over 14 amino acids. Germline lookup yields CDR1 MNHEY and CDR2 SMNVEV (reference sequence). CDR3 amino acids: CASAMMGSTQPQHF. CDR3 coding DNA: TGTGCCAGCGCCATGATGGGTTCCACTCAGCCCCAGCATTTT.

The chain recombines TRBV7-2 with TRBJ2-1, with D unresolved. The V end lost 0 bases, the J end lost 4 bases, and 7 bases lay between the germline ends. The CDR3 length is 14 residues. CDR1 SGHTA and CDR2 FQGNSA come from the germline V gene. The CDR3 spells CASSLAGDYNEQFF. The CDR3 bases are TGTGCCAGCAGCTTAGCTGGGGATTACAATGAGCAGTTCTTC.

This clone was seen a handful of times. The chain combines TRBV5-1 with TRBJ2-3; D call uncertain. The V and J ends lost 3 bases and 4 bases respectively, with 3 bases between them. CDR3 size: 11 residues. Looked up from germline, CDR1 is SGHRS and CDR2 is YFSETQ. For the CDR3, the DNA is TGCGCCAGCAGCTATGCAGATACGCAGTATTTT. It specifies CASSYADTQYF.